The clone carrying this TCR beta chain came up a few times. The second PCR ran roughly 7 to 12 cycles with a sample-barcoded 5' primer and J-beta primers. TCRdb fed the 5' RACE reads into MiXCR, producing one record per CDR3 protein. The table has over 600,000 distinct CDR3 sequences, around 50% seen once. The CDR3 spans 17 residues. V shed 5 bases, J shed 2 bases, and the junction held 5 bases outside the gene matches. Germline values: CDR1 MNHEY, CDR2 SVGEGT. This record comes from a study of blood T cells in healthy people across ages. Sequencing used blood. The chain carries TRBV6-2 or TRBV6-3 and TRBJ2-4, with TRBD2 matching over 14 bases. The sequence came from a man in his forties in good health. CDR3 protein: CASSPGLAGGTKNIQYF. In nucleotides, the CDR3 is TGTGCCAGCAGTCCTGGACTAGCGGGAGGAACCAAAAACATTCAGTACTTC.